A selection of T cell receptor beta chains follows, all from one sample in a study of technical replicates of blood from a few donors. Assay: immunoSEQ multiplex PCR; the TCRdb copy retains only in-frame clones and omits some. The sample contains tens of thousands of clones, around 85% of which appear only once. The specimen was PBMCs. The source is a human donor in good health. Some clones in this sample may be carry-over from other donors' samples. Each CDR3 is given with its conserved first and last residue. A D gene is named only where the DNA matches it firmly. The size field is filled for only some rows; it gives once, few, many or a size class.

CDR3: CASSTGLAGNTDTQYF; DNA: TGCGCCAGCAGCACCGGACTAGCGGGGAACACAGATACGCAGTATTTT; D: TRBD2; size: -; J: TRBJ2-3; V: TRBV4-3
CDR3: CASSQRVLAGGRGEQYF; DNA: TGCGCCAGCAGCCAGCGGGTCCTAGCGGGGGGTCGGGGCGAGCAGTACTTC; D: TRBD2; size: -; J: TRBJ2-7; V: TRBV4-3
CDR3: CASRRGNTIEAFF; DNA: TGTGCCAGTAGGAGGGGGAATACTATTGAAGCTTTCTTT; D: -; size: -; J: TRBJ1-1; V: TRBV19
CDR3: CASSLDSINYGYTF; DNA: TGCGCCAGCAGCTTGGACAGTATTAACTATGGCTACACCTTC; D: -; size: -; J: TRBJ1-2; V: TRBV5-1
CDR3: CASRDLSGAYEQYF; DNA: TGCGCCAGCAGGGATTTATCAGGGGCTTACGAGCAGTACTTC; D: -; size: -; J: TRBJ2-7; V: TRBV10-2
CDR3: CASSGGTRSANTGELFF; DNA: TGCGCCAGCAGCGGCGGGACTAGAAGCGCGAACACCGGGGAGCTGTTTTTT; D: TRBD2; size: -; J: TRBJ2-2; V: TRBV5-1
CDR3: CASSAGGGNQPQHF; DNA: TGTGCCAGCAGCGCAGGGGGCGGCAATCAGCCCCAGCATTTT; D: TRBD1; size: once; J: TRBJ1-5; V: TRBV9
CDR3: CASSLNLPSGSYEQYF; DNA: TGTGCCAGCAGCTTAAACTTGCCTAGCGGGAGCTACGAGCAGTACTTC; D: TRBD2; size: -; J: TRBJ2-7; V: TRBV7-9
CDR3: CASSLDGDYGYTF; DNA: TGCGCCAGCAGCTTGGACGGAGACTATGGCTACACCTTC; D: -; size: -; J: TRBJ1-2; V: TRBV5-1
CDR3: CAISTPGDIQYF; DNA: TGTGCCATCAGCACTCCAGGGGACATTCAGTACTTC; D: -; size: -; J: TRBJ2-4; V: TRBV10-3
CDR3: CASSFSGNEQFF; DNA: TGCGCCAGCAGCTTTAGCGGTAATGAGCAGTTCTTC; D: -; size: few; J: TRBJ2-1; V: TRBV5-1
CDR3: CASSVAEAGELFF; DNA: TGTGCCAGCAGCGTAGCAGAGGCCGGGGAGCTGTTTTTT; D: -; size: -; J: TRBJ2-2; V: TRBV9
CDR3: CASNRDSSGNTIYF; DNA: TGTGCCAGCAATAGGGACAGCTCTGGAAACACCATATATTTT; D: TRBD1; size: few; J: TRBJ1-3; V: TRBV7-9
CDR3: CASSPGQAYGYTF; DNA: TGTGCCAGCAGTCCGGGACAGGCCTATGGCTACACCTTC; D: TRBD1; size: -; J: TRBJ1-2; V: TRBV5-6
CDR3: CASSMRQGFEQYF; DNA: TGTGCCAGTAGTATGCGCCAGGGGTTCGAGCAGTACTTC; D: -; size: -; J: TRBJ2-7; V: TRBV19
CDR3: CAWSGGGSSYNEQFF; DNA: TGTGCCTGGAGTGGAGGGGGAAGTTCGTACAATGAGCAGTTCTTC; D: -; size: -; J: TRBJ2-1; V: TRBV30
CDR3: CASSPGGDTDTQYF; DNA: TGCGCCAGCAGCCCCGGAGGAGACACAGATACGCAGTATTTT; D: -; size: -; J: TRBJ2-3; V: TRBV5-1
CDR3: CASRGARYEAFF; DNA: TGTGCCAGCCGGGGGGCGAGGTATGAAGCTTTCTTT; D: -; size: -; J: TRBJ1-1; V: TRBV6-5
CDR3: CASSFGEETQYF; DNA: TGTGCCAGCAGCTTCGGGGAAGAGACCCAGTACTTC; D: -; size: few; J: TRBJ2-5; V: TRBV7-9
CDR3: CATQGTSYNEQFF; DNA: TGCGCCACACAGGGGACCTCCTACAATGAGCAGTTCTTC; D: TRBD1; size: -; J: TRBJ2-1; V: TRBV10-1
CDR3: CASRPGFNQPQHF; DNA: TGTGCCAGCAGACCGGGTTTTAATCAGCCCCAGCATTTT; D: -; size: -; J: TRBJ1-5; V: TRBV6-1
CDR3: CAVAGWTDTQYF; DNA: TGTGCCGTAGCGGGGTGGACAGATACGCAGTATTTT; D: TRBD2; size: -; J: TRBJ2-3; V: TRBV7-9
CDR3: CASASGGAETQYF; DNA: TGTGCCAGCGCAAGCGGGGGGGCTGAGACCCAGTACTTC; D: TRBD2; size: -; J: TRBJ2-5; V: TRBV7-3
CDR3: CASSSGTDSEKLFF; DNA: TGTGCCAGCAGCTCAGGCACGGACAGTGAAAAACTGTTTTTT; D: -; size: once; J: TRBJ1-4; V: TRBV7-9
CDR3: CSVQVVYEQYF; DNA: TGCAGCGTACAGGTAGTGTACGAGCAGTACTTC; D: -; size: -; J: TRBJ2-7; V: TRBV29-1
CDR3: CASSLAPQGTGEAFF; DNA: TGCGCCAGCAGCTTGGCCCCCCAGGGGACAGGTGAAGCTTTCTTT; D: TRBD1; size: -; J: TRBJ1-1; V: TRBV5-1
CDR3: CASSQAGPEGGYTF; DNA: TGTGCCAGCAGCCAAGCCGGCCCAGAGGGCGGCTACACCTTC; D: -; size: -; J: TRBJ1-2; V: TRBV16
CDR3: CAWSLQRSYNSPLHF; DNA: TGTGCCTGGAGTTTGCAGCGCTCCTATAATTCACCCCTCCACTTT; D: -; size: -; J: TRBJ1-6; V: TRBV30
CDR3: CASTRGGSYNEQFF; DNA: TGTGCCAGCACGAGGGGAGGGTCCTACAATGAGCAGTTCTTC; D: TRBD2; size: -; J: TRBJ2-1; V: TRBV6-5
CDR3: CATAPGQGIQDTQYF; DNA: TGTGCCACCGCGCCCGGACAGGGGATTCAAGATACGCAGTATTTT; D: TRBD1; size: -; J: TRBJ2-3; V: TRBV19
CDR3: CASSRGAGAGYEQYF; DNA: TGTGCCAGCAGCCGTGGGGCAGGGGCGGGCTACGAGCAGTACTTC; D: -; size: few; J: TRBJ2-7; V: TRBV11-1
CDR3: CASGFRGANVLTF; DNA: TGTGCTAGTGGTTTTCGGGGGGCCAACGTCCTGACTTTC; D: -; size: once; J: TRBJ2-6; V: TRBV12-5
CDR3: CSVEDFGSRGNTIYF; DNA: TGCAGCGTTGAAGATTTTGGTTCTCGGGGAAACACCATATATTTT; D: -; size: -; J: TRBJ1-3; V: TRBV29-1
CDR3: CASSGAGRFSGANVLTF; DNA: TGTGCCAGTAGTGGGGCGGGACGGTTCTCTGGGGCCAACGTCCTGACTTTC; D: -; size: few; J: TRBJ2-6; V: TRBV19
CDR3: CASRIEGAGYYGYTF; DNA: TGTGCCAGCAGGATAGAGGGAGCTGGCTACTATGGCTACACCTTC; D: -; size: -; J: TRBJ1-2; V: TRBV2
CDR3: CASSLGHLNTEAFF; DNA: TGTGCCAGCAGCTTGGGGCATTTAAATACTGAAGCTTTCTTT; D: -; size: -; J: TRBJ1-1; V: TRBV11-3
CDR3: CASSGTGLGNIQYF; DNA: TGTGCCAGCAGCGGGACGGGACTAGGGAACATTCAGTACTTC; D: TRBD2; size: -; J: TRBJ2-4; V: TRBV9
CDR3: CASSWRRSGANEQFF; DNA: TGTGCCAGCAGCTGGAGACGGAGCGGGGCCAATGAGCAGTTCTTC; D: TRBD2; size: -; J: TRBJ2-1; V: TRBV7-2
CDR3: CASSEGPRGLAAGGQYF; DNA: TGTGCCAGCAGTGAAGGCCCGCGAGGGCTAGCTGCGGGAGGTCAGTACTTC; D: TRBD2; size: -; J: TRBJ2-4; V: TRBV6-1
CDR3: CASSYQGPQETQYF; DNA: TGTGCCAGCAGCTATCAGGGGCCACAAGAGACCCAGTACTTC; D: -; size: -; J: TRBJ2-5; V: TRBV5-6
CDR3: CASSLGHLTDTQYF; DNA: TGTGCCAGCAGCCTAGGACACCTCACAGATACGCAGTATTTT; D: -; size: -; J: TRBJ2-3; V: TRBV5-5
CDR3: CAWTRGTGVYEQYF; DNA: TGTGCCTGGACGCGGGGGACAGGGGTCTACGAGCAGTACTTC; D: TRBD1; size: many; J: TRBJ2-7; V: TRBV30
CDR3: CASRAPGGVSYEQYF; DNA: TGTGCCAGCAGGGCCCCGGGGGGCGTCTCTTACGAGCAGTACTTC; D: -; size: few; J: TRBJ2-7; V: TRBV2
CDR3: CASSLAREHLTQYF; DNA: TGTGCCAGCAGCTTAGCTCGGGAACACCTTACGCAGTATTTT; D: -; size: -; J: TRBJ2-3; V: TRBV7-6
CDR3: CASSSPAGGPSYEQYF; DNA: TGTGCCAGCAGCTCCCCGGCGGGGGGGCCCTCCTACGAGCAGTACTTC; D: TRBD2; size: -; J: TRBJ2-7; V: TRBV7-8
CDR3: CASSEGQGVQPQHF; DNA: TGTGCCAGCAGTGAAGGACAGGGGGTACAGCCCCAGCATTTT; D: TRBD1; size: -; J: TRBJ1-5; V: TRBV2
CDR3: CASSVGGGPPDGYTF; DNA: TGTGCCAGCAGCGTAGGGGGGGGGCCCCCGGATGGCTACACCTTC; D: -; size: -; J: TRBJ1-2; V: TRBV9
CDR3: CASSRRDRATNEKLFF; DNA: TGTGCCAGCTCGCGGAGGGACAGGGCAACTAATGAAAAACTGTTTTTT; D: TRBD1; size: -; J: TRBJ1-4; V: TRBV18
CDR3: CASSEWTLGEQYF; DNA: TGTGCCAGCAGCGAATGGACTTTGGGCGAGCAGTACTTC; D: -; size: few; J: TRBJ2-7; V: TRBV9
CDR3: CASSGTWGSGSSLDEQYF; DNA: TGTGCCAGCAGTGGGACCTGGGGTAGCGGGAGCTCGTTGGACGAGCAGTACTTC; D: TRBD2; size: -; J: TRBJ2-7; V: TRBV25-1
CDR3: CASSTTKQDRALNTEAFF; DNA: TGTGCCAGCAGCACCACTAAGCAAGACAGGGCCTTGAACACTGAAGCTTTCTTT; D: TRBD1; size: -; J: TRBJ1-1; V: TRBV7-9
CDR3: CASSSGTGMNAFF; DNA: TGCGCCAGCAGCTCCGGGACAGGGATGAATGCTTTCTTT; D: TRBD1; size: -; J: TRBJ1-1; V: TRBV5-1
CDR3: CASSLPTDREIFGNQPQHF; DNA: TGTGCCAGCAGCTTGCCCACGGACAGGGAAATATTCGGCAATCAGCCCCAGCATTTT; D: TRBD1; size: -; J: TRBJ1-5; V: TRBV5-6